These T cell receptor beta chains were read from a single sample in a study of shared clonotypes between healthy human individuals. Here immunoSEQ multiplex PCR was the method, and the copy in TCRdb shows in-frame clones only, minus some. The top ten hold around 0.38% of the sample, which has approximately 2,000,000 clones, just under 95% seen once. The source material was naive CD4+ T cells from PBMCs. The receptors derive from a man between 18 and 35 years old in good health. Some clones in this sample may be carry-over from other donors' samples. Both conserved end residues are part of each CDR3. A D gene is named only where the DNA matches it firmly. Rows give clone size only sometimes, using once, few, many, or a class for an expanded clone.

- | TRBJ2-3 | - | TRBV21-1 | TGTGCCGGCTTTCCTAAGGGGGACAGCATCACAGATACGCAGTATTTT | CAGFPKGDSITDTQYF
- | TRBJ2-6 | - | TRBV7-3 | TGTGCCAGCAGCTTATCTTCCGGGGCCAACGTCCTGACTTTC | CASSLSSGANVLTF
- | TRBJ1-1 | - | TRBV29-1 | TGCAGCGTGCGACGGGACGGTTACGTGGGGACTGAAGCTTTCTTT | CSVRRDGYVGTEAFF
once | TRBJ2-5 | - | TRBV15 | TGTGCCACCAGCAGAGTCAGGGAGACCCAGTACTTC | CATSRVRETQYF
- | TRBJ2-2 | TRBD1 | TRBV5-1 | TGCGCCAGCAGCTCGTTGACAGGGCCCCCCGCCGGGGAGCTGTTTTTT | CASSSLTGPPAGELFF
- | TRBJ2-7 | - | TRBV7-8 | TGTGCCAGCAGCCACCGGGCGGGCCACGAGCAGTACTTC | CASSHRAGHEQYF
- | TRBJ2-1 | - | TRBV30 | TGTGCCTGGAGTGTTTTGAGCTCCTACAATGAGCAGTTCTTC | CAWSVLSSYNEQFF
- | TRBJ2-3 | - | TRBV11-3 | TGTGCCAGCAGCTTAGCCCCAGGGGTGAAATCTACGCAGTATTTT | CASSLAPGVKSTQYF
- | TRBJ2-7 | TRBD2 | TRBV9 | TGTGCCAGCAGCGACCTAGCGGGAGGAGGCGAGCAGTACTTC | CASSDLAGGGEQYF
- | TRBJ2-2 | - | TRBV4-2 | TGTGCCAGCAGCCAAGATCCCAGGGCCCTGAACACCGGGGAGCTGTTTTTT | CASSQDPRALNTGELFF
- | TRBJ2-3 | TRBD2 | TRBV29-1 | TGCAGCGCGGGGGGGGGCGCCACAGATACGCAGTATTTT | CSAGGGATDTQYF
once | TRBJ1-4 | TRBD1 | TRBV5-1 | TGCGCCAGCAGCTTTGGACAGGGGAGTGAAAAACTGTTTTTT | CASSFGQGSEKLFF
few | TRBJ2-7 | - | TRBV4-1 | TGCGCCAGCAGCCAAGATCTTAGGGCCGGGACCCCCTACGAGCAGTACTTC | CASSQDLRAGTPYEQYF
- | TRBJ2-7 | - | TRBV6-1 | TGTGCCAGCATCGGCAGTACGTACGAGCAGTACTTC | CASIGSTYEQYF
- | TRBJ2-5 | TRBD1 | TRBV5-1 | TGCGCCAGCAGCCCCGGGACAGGCCTGCCGGGGGAGACCCAGTACTTC | CASSPGTGLPGETQYF
- | TRBJ1-2 | - | TRBV5-4 | TGTGCCAGCAGCCCGGGGGCAAAACCGGGCCCCTATGGCTACACCTTC | CASSPGAKPGPYGYTF
- | TRBJ2-1 | TRBD2 | TRBV28 | TGTGCCAGCACCCCCTTTGAGCGGGAGTATTCCTACAATGAGCAGTTCTTC | CASTPFEREYSYNEQFF
- | TRBJ1-6 | TRBD1 | TRBV6-5 | TGTGCCAGCAGTTACGCCTGGACAGGATATTCACCCCTCCACTTT | CASSYAWTGYSPLHF
- | TRBJ1-1 | - | TRBV7-3 | TGTGCCAGCAGTTACAGCACGGACACTGAAGCTTTCTTT | CASSYSTDTEAFF
- | TRBJ1-5 | - | TRBV5-5 | TGTGCCAGCAGCCGGGGTACGGTTAGCAATCAGCCCCAGCATTTT | CASSRGTVSNQPQHF
- | TRBJ2-7 | TRBD1 | TRBV30 | TGTGCCTGGAGCGCTGACAGGGTACTCTACGAGCAGTACTTC | CAWSADRVLYEQYF
once | TRBJ2-2 | - | TRBV29-1 | TGCAGCGTTGCCACCATATACACCGGGGAGCTGTTTTTT | CSVATIYTGELFF
- | TRBJ2-1 | TRBD2 | TRBV5-1 | TGCGCCAGCAGCGTGGGACTAGCGGGAGGACCTTACAATGAGCAGTTCTTC | CASSVGLAGGPYNEQFF
- | TRBJ1-2 | - | TRBV6-1 | TGTGCCAGCAGTGACAGGTCGGTTGGCTACACCTTC | CASSDRSVGYTF
- | TRBJ1-2 | - | TRBV5-6 | TGTGCCAGCAGCTTGGGCAGGAGGGTCTATGGCTACACCTTC | CASSLGRRVYGYTF
- | TRBJ1-5 | - | TRBV27 | TGTGCCAGCAGTCCGTACGGGCAGCCCCAGCATTTT | CASSPYGQPQHF
- | TRBJ2-1 | - | TRBV4-1 | TGCGCCAGCAGCCAGCGGGCCGGGATTTACAATGAGCAGTTCTTC | CASSQRAGIYNEQFF
once | TRBJ2-2 | - | TRBV19 | TGTGCCAGTAGTGTGCAGCCTAACACCGGGGAGCTGTTTTTT | CASSVQPNTGELFF
- | TRBJ2-7 | - | TRBV28 | TGTGCCAGCAGTTTAGCTCCCTACGAGCAGTACTTC | CASSLAPYEQYF
- | TRBJ2-5 | TRBD2 | TRBV28 | TGTGCCGGTGCCGGGACTAGCGTGGAGACCCAGTACTTC | CAGAGTSVETQYF
once | TRBJ2-1 | - | TRBV5-1 | TGCGCCAGCAGCCCCCCCGGCGGCCCCAACAATGAGCAGTTCTTC | CASSPPGGPNNEQFF
- | TRBJ2-5 | TRBD1 | TRBV5-1 | TGCGCCAGCAGCGGGGTCGGGACAGGGGAAGAGACCCAGTACTTC | CASSGVGTGEETQYF
- | TRBJ2-1 | - | TRBV6-1 | TGTGCCAGCAGTGAGGTACTCTACAATGAGCAGTTCTTC | CASSEVLYNEQFF
- | TRBJ1-2 | TRBD1 | TRBV9 | TGTGCCAGCAGCCCTACCAGCGGACAGGGTTCTGGCTACACCTTC | CASSPTSGQGSGYTF
- | TRBJ2-3 | - | TRBV19 | TGTGCCAGTACTGTGGCAGATACGCAGTATTTT | CASTVADTQYF
- | TRBJ2-1 | - | TRBV30 | TGTGCCTGGAGTGTACTCTTTGGGGCTGAGCAGTTCTTC | CAWSVLFGAEQFF